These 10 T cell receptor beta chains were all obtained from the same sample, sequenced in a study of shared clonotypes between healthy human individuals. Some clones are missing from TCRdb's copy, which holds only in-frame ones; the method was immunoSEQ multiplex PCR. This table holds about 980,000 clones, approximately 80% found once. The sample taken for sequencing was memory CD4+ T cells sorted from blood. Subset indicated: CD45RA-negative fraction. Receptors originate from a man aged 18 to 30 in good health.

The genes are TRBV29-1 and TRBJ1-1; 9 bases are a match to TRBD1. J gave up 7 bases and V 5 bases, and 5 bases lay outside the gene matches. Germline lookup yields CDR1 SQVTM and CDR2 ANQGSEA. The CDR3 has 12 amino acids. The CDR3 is CSVTTGGVEAFF. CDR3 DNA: TGCAGCGTTACGACAGGGGGGGTTGAAGCTTTCTTT.

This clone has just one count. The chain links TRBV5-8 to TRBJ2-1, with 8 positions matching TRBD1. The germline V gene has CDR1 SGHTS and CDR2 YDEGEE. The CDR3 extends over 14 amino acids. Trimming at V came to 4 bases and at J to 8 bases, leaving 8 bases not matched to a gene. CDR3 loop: CASSRGQGNDEQFF. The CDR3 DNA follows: TGTGCCAGCAGCCGAGGACAGGGTAACGATGAGCAGTTCTTC.

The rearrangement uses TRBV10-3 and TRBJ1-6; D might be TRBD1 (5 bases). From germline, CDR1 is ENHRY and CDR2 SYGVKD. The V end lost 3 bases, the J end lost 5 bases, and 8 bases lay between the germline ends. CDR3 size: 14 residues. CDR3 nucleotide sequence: TGTGCCATCAGTGACAGGGCAGATAATTCACCCCTCCACTTT. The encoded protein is CAISDRADNSPLHF.

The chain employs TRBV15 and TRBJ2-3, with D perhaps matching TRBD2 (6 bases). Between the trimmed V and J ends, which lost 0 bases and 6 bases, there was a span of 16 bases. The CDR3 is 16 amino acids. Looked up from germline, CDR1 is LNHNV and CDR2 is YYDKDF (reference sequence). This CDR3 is CATSREVGSGVDTQYF. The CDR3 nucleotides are TGTGCCACCAGCAGAGAGGTGGGCTCGGGGGTGGATACGCAGTATTTT.

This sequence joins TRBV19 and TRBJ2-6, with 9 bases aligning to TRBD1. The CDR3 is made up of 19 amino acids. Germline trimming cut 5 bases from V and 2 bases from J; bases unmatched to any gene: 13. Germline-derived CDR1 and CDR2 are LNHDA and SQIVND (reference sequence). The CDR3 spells CASSSIRTGEVAGANVLTF. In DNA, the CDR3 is TGTGCCAGTAGTTCTATTAGGACAGGGGAGGTAGCTGGGGCCAACGTCCTGACTTTC.

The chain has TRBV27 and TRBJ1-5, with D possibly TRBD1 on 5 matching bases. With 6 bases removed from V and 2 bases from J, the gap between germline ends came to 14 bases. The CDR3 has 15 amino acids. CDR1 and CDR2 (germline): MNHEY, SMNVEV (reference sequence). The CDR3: CASSRLGGGNQPQHF. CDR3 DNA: TGTGCCAGCAGCCGCCTGGGAGGGGGCAATCAGCCCCAGCATTTT.

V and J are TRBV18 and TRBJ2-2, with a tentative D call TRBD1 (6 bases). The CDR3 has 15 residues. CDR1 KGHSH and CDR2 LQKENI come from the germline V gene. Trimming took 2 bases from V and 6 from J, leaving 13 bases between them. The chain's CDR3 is CASSPSQGSAGELFF. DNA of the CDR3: TGTGCCAGCTCACCAAGCCAGGGGAGCGCCGGGGAGCTGTTTTTT.

CDR3 region: CASSPLGYEQYF. DNA of the CDR3: TGTGCCAGCAGCCCCCTCGGATACGAGCAGTACTTC. The chain has TRBV7-9 and TRBJ2-7; D gene ambiguous. The CDR3 is made up of 12 amino acids. With 5 bases removed from V and 4 bases from J, the gap between germline ends came to 9 bases. Germline V gene sequence: CDR1 SEHNR, CDR2 FQNEAQ (reference sequence). The whole variable domain, remainder taken from reference TRBV7-9 and TRBJ2-7, is DTGVSQNPRHKITKRGQNVTFRCDPISEHNRLYWYRQTLGQGPEFLTYFQNEAQLEKSRLLSDRFSAERPKGSFSTLEIQRTEQGDSAMYLCASSPLGYEQYFGPGTRLTVT.

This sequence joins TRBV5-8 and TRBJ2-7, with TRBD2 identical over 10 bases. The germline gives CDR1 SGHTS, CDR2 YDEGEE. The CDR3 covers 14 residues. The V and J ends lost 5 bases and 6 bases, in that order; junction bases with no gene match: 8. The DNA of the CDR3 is TGTGCCAGCAGGTTCGGACTAGCGGCGAGCGAGCAGTACTTC. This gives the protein CASRFGLAASEQYF.

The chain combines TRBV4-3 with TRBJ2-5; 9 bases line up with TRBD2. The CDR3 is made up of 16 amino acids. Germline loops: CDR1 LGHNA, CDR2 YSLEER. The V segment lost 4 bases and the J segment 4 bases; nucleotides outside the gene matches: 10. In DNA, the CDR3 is TGCGCCAGCAGCCGTTTAGGAGCGGGGGGAGGAGAGACCCAGTACTTC. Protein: CASSRLGAGGGETQYF.